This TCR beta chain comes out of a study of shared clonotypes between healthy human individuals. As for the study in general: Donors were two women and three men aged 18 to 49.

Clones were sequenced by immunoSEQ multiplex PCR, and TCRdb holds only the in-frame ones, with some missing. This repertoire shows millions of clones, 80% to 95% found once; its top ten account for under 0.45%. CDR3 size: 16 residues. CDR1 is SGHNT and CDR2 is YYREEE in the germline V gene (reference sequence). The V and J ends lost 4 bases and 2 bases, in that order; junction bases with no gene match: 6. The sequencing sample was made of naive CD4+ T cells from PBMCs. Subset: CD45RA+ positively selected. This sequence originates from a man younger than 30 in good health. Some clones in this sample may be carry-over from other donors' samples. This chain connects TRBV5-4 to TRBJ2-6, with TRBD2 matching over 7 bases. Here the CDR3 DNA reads TGTGCCAGCAGCATTGGGGGGGACCCTGGGGCCAACGTCCTGACTTTC. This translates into CASSIGGDPGANVLTF.